The sequence of this TCR beta chain was determined in a study of cytomegalovirus exposure and HLA in healthy donors. The study, taken as a whole, reports: Analysis was performed later, and it showed HLA-associated TCR beta chains to be more clonally expanded than equally common others.

Germline-derived CDR1 and CDR2 are MNHNS and SASEGT. Between the trimmed V and J ends, which lost 1 base and 4 bases, there was a span of 17 bases. The CDR3 length is 17 residues. Details on this clone: Its antigen is not known.

PCR was performed using 60 Vbeta and 13 Jbeta primers. The data were produced by immunoSEQ multiplex PCR, yet TCRdb's version contains in-frame clones alone and is incomplete. This table has 250,000 to 300,000 clones, about 90% appearing once. The specimen was PBMCs. The chain combines TRBV6-1 with TRBJ2-1; D may be TRBD2 (5 bases). This receptor was identified in a girl aged 2-10 years in good health and CMV-seronegative. The CDR3 loop is CASSEVSSKALYNEQFF. The CDR3 bases are TGTGCCAGCAGTGAAGTATCTAGCAAGGCGCTATACAATGAGCAGTTCTTC.